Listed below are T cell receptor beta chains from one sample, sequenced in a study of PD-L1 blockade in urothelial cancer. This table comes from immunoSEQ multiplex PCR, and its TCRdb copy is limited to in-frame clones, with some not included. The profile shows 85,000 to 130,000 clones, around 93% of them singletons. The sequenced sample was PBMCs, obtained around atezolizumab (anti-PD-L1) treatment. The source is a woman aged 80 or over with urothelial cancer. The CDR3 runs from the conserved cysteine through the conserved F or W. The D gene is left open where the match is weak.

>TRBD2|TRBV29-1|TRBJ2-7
TGCAGCGTTGATTCACCGGGACTAGCGGAGGGACCCTACGAGCAGTACTTC
CSVDSPGLAEGPYEQYF
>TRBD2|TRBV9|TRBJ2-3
TGTGCCAGCAGCGTGATAAGCGGGGGTGTCTTTTCTAGCACAGATACGCAGTATTTT
CASSVISGGVFSSTDTQYF
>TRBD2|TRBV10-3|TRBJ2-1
TGTGCCATCAGTGGACTAGCGGGAGTTTCGAGCAATGAGCAGTTCTTC
CAISGLAGVSSNEQFF
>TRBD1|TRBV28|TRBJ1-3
TGTGCCAGCAGCGCACCCAAAGGGACAGGGCGCTCTGGAAACACCATATATTTT
CASSAPKGTGRSGNTIYF
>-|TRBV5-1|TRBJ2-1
TGCGCCACCAAACCCCTAGTAGAAACTTACAATGAGCAGTTCTTC
CATKPLVETYNEQFF
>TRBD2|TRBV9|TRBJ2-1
TGTGCCAGCAGCGTAGAGCTAGCGGGAGTCTACAATGAGCAGTTCTTC
CASSVELAGVYNEQFF
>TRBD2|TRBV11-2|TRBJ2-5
TGTGCCAGCAGCTTTAGCGGGAGACAAGAGACCCAGTACTTC
CASSFSGRQETQYF
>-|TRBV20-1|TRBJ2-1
TGCAGTGCGGGTCAGGTCAATGAGCAGTTCTTC
CSAGQVNEQFF
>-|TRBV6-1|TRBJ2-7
TGTGCCAGCAAGCCTGGAGAGGGCTCCTACGAGCAGTACTTC
CASKPGEGSYEQYF
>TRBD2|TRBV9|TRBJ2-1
TGTGCCAGCAGCGTAGGGGCAGTCCCGGGGACTAGTGGACAGAATGAGCAGTTCTTC
CASSVGAVPGTSGQNEQFF
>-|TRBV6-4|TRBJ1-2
TGTGCCAGCAGTGACCGGGGACTGGACGGCTACACCTTC
CASSDRGLDGYTF